This T cell receptor (beta chain) was documented in a study of shared clonotypes between healthy human individuals. Study observations and caveats: Represented diversity, genetic and exposure-history alike, was limited by few donors.

Comments on this clone: No antigen is known for it.

Sequenced by immunoSEQ multiplex PCR; TCRdb stores in-frame clones only, minus some. The sample holds fewer than 350,000 clones, around 90% seen once. Sequenced input: memory CD8+ T cells sorted from blood. The sample's subset: CD45RO+ cells pooled with CCR7-negative TemRA cells. This clonotype was sampled from a man aged 18 to 29 in good health.

CDR3 sequence (DNA): TGTGCCAGCAGCCTTGAGGAGTTCTACGAGCAGTACTTC. Translation gives CASSLEEFYEQYF. The rearrangement links TRBV7-9 to TRBJ2-7; D is unclear. The V end lost 5 bases, the J end lost 3 bases, and 11 bases lay between the germline ends. CDR1 and CDR2 from the germline V gene are SEHNR and FQNEAQ (reference sequence). The CDR3 is 13 amino acids.